Below are 11 T cell receptor beta chains sequenced from a single sample in a study of T cells in localized non-small cell lung cancer. Repertoires were generated with immunoSEQ multiplex PCR, while TCRdb's copy carries only in-frame clones and drops some. Here the sample spans 45,000 to 55,000 clones, 86% being singletons. Sequenced here: peripheral blood, sampled before any cancer treatment. Receptor source: a male donor at least 60 years old with stage III squamous cell lung carcinoma.

Points on this clone: At one of its ends the junction is not consistent with the germline gene, which may arise from a read error. The V and J genes are TRBV23-1 and TRBJ2-4; no firm D call. TRBV23-1 is assigned to the ORF class and has an uncertain function. The CDR3 spans 10 residues. The CDR3 DNA sequence: TGCGCCCGAGAGTTGGGTCAGTGGGACTTC. It is translated as CARELGQWDF.

The chain uses TRBV7-9 and TRBJ2-1; TRBD2 aligns across 7 bases. The germline CDR1 and CDR2 sequences are SEHNR and FQNEAQ (reference sequence). The CDR3 has 15 amino acids. The ends lost 6 bases at V and 6 bases at J; junction bases unmatched: 11. The CDR3 protein is CASSPGTNIANEQFF. DNA for the CDR3: TGTGCCAGCAGTCCCGGGACTAACATCGCCAATGAGCAGTTCTTC.

This clone was picked up a small number of times. This rearrangement joins TRBV18 to TRBJ2-5, with TRBD1 as a possible D gene (5 bases). Germline values: CDR1 KGHSH, CDR2 LQKENI. The length of the CDR3 is 15 residues. V dropped 7 bases and J dropped 5 bases, with 20 bases sitting between them. The CDR3 DNA reads TGTGCCAGCTTACGGGCCGCAGGCCAGGGCGAGACCCAGTACTTC. It codes for CASLRAAGQGETQYF.

J is TRBJ2-4 and V is TRBV2, with TRBD1 identical over 9 bases. Germline trimming cut 3 bases from V and 6 bases from J; bases unmatched to any gene: 6. Germline V gene data show CDR1 as SNHLY and CDR2 as FYNNEI. CDR3 length equals 15 residues. The CDR3 loop is CASSDVGQGLNIQYF. The CDR3 bases are TGTGCCAGCAGTGACGTGGGACAGGGTTTAAACATTCAGTACTTC.

The CDR3 here is CASSSTDREAGNTIYF. CDR3 in DNA: TGTGCCAGCAGTTCAACCGACAGGGAGGCTGGAAACACCATATATTTT. V gene TRBV28 combines with J gene TRBJ1-3; 7 bases map to TRBD1. Germline lookup yields CDR1 MDHEN and CDR2 SYDVKM. V dropped 4 bases and J dropped 2; count of bases not matched to a gene: 8. The CDR3 has 16 amino acids. Looking up the rest from reference TRBV28 and TRBJ1-3 gives the full variable domain: DVKVTQSSRYLVKRTGEKVFLECVQDMDHENMFWYRQDPGLGLRLIYFSYDVKMKEKGDIPEGYSVSREKKERFSLILESASTNQTSMYLCASSSTDREAGNTIYFGEGSWLTVV.

This clone was recorded once. V usage is TRBV5-8 and J usage is TRBJ1-1; perhaps TRBD1 as D (5 bases). The CDR3 is made up of 15 amino acids. The V gene's germline CDR1 is SGHTS and CDR2 YDEGEE. Deletions cut 7 bases from V and 8 bases from J, with 24 bases between. CDR3 in DNA: TGTGCCAGCGGGGCCACGGCCTCCCGGACCACCGAAGCTTTCTTT. Its translation: CASGATASRTTEAFF.

This rearrangement joins TRBV7-9 to TRBJ1-1; D is unclear. Germline V gene data show CDR1 as SEHNR and CDR2 as FQNEAQ (reference sequence). The CDR3 runs 16 residues. The V end was cut by 1 base, the J end by 1 base, with 13 bases between. The CDR3 bases are TGTGCCAGCAGCTTAGTAGTCGGGCGGGAGAACACTGAAGCTTTCTTT. This encodes CASSLVVGRENTEAFF.

The genes are TRBV11-3 and TRBJ2-5; D is uncertain. Trimming shortened V by 3 bases and J by 5 bases, and 4 bases separated the two germline ends. The CDR3 has 11 residues. Germline CDR1 reads SGHNT; CDR2 reads YENEEA. The CDR3 reads CASSLGETQYF. Written as DNA, the CDR3 is TGTGCCAGCAGCTTGGGTGAGACCCAGTACTTC.

As regards this clone: At one end, the junction sequence differs from germline, possibly due to a read error. The chain links TRBV7-2 to TRBJ2-7; a possible D gene is TRBD1 (5 bases). The CDR3 sequence is 12 residues long. Per germline, CDR1 SGHTA and CDR2 FQGNSA. The CDR3 here is CASSSMWTRGHF. CDR3 DNA: TGTGCCAGCAGCTCCATGTGGACAAGGGGCCATTTC.

The chain joins TRBV9 to TRBJ2-2; D gene unclear. This CDR3 is 13 amino acids long. CDR1 is SGDLS, CDR2 YYNGEE, per germline. Trimming took 0 bases from V and 4 from J, leaving 4 bases between them. The CDR3 sequence is CASSVVATGELFF. In DNA, the CDR3 is TGTGCCAGCAGCGTAGTGGCCACCGGGGAGCTGTTTTTT.

The chain couples TRBV2 to TRBJ1-5, with D unresolved. Germline CDR1 and CDR2: SNHLY and FYNNEI. The length of the CDR3 is 14 residues. The V end lost 6 bases, the J end lost 5 bases, and 14 bases lay between the germline ends. The CDR3 DNA is TGTGCCAGCAGCCCCACTGGGCGGGATCAGCCCCAGCATTTT. It is translated as CASSPTGRDQPQHF.